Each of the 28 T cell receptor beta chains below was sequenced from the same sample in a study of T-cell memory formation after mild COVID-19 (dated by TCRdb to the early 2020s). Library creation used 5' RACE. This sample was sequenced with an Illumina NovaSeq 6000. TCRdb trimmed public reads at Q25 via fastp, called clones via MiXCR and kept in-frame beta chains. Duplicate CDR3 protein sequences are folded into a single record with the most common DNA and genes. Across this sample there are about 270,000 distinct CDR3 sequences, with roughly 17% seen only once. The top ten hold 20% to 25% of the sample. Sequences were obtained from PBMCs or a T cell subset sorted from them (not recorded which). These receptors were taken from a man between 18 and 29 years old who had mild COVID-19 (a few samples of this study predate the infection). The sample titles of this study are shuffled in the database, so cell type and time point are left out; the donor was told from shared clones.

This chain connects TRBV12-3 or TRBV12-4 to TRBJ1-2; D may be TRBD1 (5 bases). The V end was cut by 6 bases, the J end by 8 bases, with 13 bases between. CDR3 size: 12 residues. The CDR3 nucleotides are TGTGCCAGCAGCCCGTGGGGGTACGGCTACACCTTC. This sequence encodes CASSPWGYGYTF.

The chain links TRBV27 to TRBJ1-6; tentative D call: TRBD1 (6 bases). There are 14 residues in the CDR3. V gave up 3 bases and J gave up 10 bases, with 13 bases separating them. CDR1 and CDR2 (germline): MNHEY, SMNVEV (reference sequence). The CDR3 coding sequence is TGTGCCAGCAGTTTCCAGGGGCAGGGATCACCCCTCCACTTT. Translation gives CASSFQGQGSPLHF.

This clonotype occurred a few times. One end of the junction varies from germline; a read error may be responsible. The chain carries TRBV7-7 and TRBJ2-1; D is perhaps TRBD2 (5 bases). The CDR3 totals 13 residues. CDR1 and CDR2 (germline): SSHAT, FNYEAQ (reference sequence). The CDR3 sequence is CASSGPQSNEQFF. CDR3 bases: TGTGCTAGCAGCGGACCACAGAGCAATGAGCAGTTCTTC. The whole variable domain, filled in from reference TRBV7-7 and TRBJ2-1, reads GAGVSQSPRYKVTKRGQDVTLRCDPISSHATLYWYQQALGQGPEFLTYFNYEAQPDKSGLPSDRFSAERPEGSISTLTIQRTEQRDSAMYRCASSGPQSNEQFFGPGTRLTVL.

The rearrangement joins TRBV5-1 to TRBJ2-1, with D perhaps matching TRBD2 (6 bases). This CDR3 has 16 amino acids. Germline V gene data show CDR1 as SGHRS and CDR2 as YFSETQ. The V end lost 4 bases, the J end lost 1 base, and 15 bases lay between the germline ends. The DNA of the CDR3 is TGCGCCAGCAGCCCTGGGACTGGGAGGTCCTACAATGAGCAGTTCTTC. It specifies CASSPGTGRSYNEQFF.

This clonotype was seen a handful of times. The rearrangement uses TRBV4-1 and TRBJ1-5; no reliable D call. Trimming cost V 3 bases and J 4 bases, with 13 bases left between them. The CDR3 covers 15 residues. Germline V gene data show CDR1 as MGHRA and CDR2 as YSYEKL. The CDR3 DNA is TGCGCCAGCAGCCAGGGTAGGGCTCCTAATCAGCCCCAGCATTTT. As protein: CASSQGRAPNQPQHF.

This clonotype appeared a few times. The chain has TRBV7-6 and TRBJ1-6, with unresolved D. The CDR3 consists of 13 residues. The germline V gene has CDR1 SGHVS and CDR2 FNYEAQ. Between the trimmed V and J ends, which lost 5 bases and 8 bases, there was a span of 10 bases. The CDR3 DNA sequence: TGTGCCAGCAGCCACGGTCTGGATTCACCCCTCCACTTT. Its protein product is CASSHGLDSPLHF.

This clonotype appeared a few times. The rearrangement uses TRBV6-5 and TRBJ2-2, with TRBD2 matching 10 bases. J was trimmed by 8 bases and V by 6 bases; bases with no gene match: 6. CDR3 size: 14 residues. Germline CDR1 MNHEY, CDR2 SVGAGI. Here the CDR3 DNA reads TGTGCCAGCAGCTGGACTAGCGGCCAAGGGGAGCTGTTTTTT. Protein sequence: CASSWTSGQGELFF.

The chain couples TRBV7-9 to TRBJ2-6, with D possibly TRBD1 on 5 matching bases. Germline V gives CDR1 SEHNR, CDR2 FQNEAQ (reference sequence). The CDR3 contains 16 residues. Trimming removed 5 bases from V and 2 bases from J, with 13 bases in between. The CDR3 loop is CASSPPDSPGANVLTF. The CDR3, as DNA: TGTGCCAGCAGCCCGCCCGACAGTCCTGGGGCCAACGTCCTGACTTTC. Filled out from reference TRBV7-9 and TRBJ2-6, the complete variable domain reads DTGVSQNPRHKITKRGQNVTFRCDPISEHNRLYWYRQTLGQGPEFLTYFQNEAQLEKSRLLSDRFSAERPKGSFSTLEIQRTEQGDSAMYLCASSPPDSPGANVLTFGAGSRLTVL.

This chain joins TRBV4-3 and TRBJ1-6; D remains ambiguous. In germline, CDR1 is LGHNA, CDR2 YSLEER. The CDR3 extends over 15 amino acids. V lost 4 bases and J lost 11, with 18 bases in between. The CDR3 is CASSLLRGPSTPLHF. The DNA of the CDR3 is TGCGCCAGCAGCCTCCTTCGGGGTCCGTCTACACCCCTCCACTTT.

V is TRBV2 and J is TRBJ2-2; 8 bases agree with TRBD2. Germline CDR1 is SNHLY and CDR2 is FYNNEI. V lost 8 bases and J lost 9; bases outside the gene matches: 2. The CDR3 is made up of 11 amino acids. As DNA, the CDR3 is TGTGCCAGCCGGGAGGGGAGGGAGCTGTTTTTT. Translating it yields CASREGRELFF.

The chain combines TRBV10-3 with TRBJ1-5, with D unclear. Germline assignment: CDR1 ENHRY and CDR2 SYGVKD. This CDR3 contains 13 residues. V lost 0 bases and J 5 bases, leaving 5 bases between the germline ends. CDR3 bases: TGTGCCATCAGTGAGTCGTCAGATCAGCCCCAGCATTTT. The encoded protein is CAISESSDQPQHF.

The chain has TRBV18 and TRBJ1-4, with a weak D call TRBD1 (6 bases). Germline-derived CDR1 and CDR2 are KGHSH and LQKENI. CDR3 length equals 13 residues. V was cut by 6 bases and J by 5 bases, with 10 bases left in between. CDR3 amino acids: CASSRDNNEKLFF. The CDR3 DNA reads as TGTGCCAGCTCCCGGGACAACAATGAAAAACTGTTTTTT.

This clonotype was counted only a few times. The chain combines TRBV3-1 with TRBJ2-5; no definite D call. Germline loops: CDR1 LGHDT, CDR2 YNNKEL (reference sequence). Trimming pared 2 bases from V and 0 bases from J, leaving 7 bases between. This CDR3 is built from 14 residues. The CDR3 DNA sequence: TGTGCCAGCAGCCAACAGCCGTACCAAGAGACCCAGTACTTC. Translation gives CASSQQPYQETQYF.

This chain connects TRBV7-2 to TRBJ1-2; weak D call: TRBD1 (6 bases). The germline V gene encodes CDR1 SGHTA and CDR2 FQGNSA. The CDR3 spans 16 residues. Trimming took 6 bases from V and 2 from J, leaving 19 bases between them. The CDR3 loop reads CASRRIATGDNYGYTF. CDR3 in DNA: TGTGCCAGCAGACGGATTGCGACAGGAGACAACTATGGCTACACCTTC. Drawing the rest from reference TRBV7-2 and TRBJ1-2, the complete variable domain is GAGVSQSPSNKVTEKGKDVELRCDPISGHTALYWYRQSLGQGLEFLIYFQGNSAPDKSGLPSDRFSAERTGGSVSTLTIQRTQQEDSAVYLCASRRIATGDNYGYTFGSGTRLTVV.

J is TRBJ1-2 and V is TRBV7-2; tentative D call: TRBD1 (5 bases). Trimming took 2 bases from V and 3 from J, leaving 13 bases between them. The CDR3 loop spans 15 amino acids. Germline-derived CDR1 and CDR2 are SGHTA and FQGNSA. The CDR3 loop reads CASSLRGGGDYGYTF. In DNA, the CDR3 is TGTGCCAGCAGCTTAAGGGGAGGAGGGGACTATGGCTACACCTTC.

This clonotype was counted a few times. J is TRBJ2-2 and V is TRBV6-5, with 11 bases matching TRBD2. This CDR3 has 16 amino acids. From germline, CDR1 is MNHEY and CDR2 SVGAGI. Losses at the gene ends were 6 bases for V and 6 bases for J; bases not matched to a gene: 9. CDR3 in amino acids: CASSLILAGGSGELFF. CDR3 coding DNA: TGTGCCAGCAGCTTAATCCTAGCGGGGGGTTCCGGGGAGCTGTTTTTT.

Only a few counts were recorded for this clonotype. This chain's CDR3 is CASSAGTSAVETQYF. The CDR3 DNA reads TGTGCCAGCAGTGCCGGGACTAGTGCAGTTGAGACCCAGTACTTC. The genes are TRBV12-3 or TRBV12-4 and TRBJ2-5; 8 nucleotides align to TRBD2. The J segment lost 5 bases and the V segment lost 5 bases, leaving 10 bases of the junction unmatched. This CDR3 spans 15 amino acids.

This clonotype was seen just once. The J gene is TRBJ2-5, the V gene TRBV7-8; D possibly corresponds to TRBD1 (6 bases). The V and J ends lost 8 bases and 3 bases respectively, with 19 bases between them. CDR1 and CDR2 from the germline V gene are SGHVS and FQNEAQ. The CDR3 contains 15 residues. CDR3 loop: CASADTWTEKETQYF. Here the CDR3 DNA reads TGTGCCAGCGCTGATACTTGGACAGAAAAAGAGACCCAGTACTTC.

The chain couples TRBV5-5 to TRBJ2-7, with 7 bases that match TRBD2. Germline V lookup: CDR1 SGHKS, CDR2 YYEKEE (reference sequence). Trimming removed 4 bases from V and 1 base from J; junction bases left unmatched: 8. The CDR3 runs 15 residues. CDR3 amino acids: CASSLTRGLSYEQYF. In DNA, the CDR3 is TGTGCCAGCAGCCTCACGCGGGGGTTATCCTACGAGCAGTACTTC.

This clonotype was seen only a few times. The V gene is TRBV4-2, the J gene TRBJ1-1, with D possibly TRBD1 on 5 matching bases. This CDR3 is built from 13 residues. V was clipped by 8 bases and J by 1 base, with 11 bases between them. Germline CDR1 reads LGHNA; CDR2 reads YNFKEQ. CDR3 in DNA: TGTGCCAGCGGGCGGGGGGAGAACACTGAAGCTTTCTTT. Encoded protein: CASGRGENTEAFF.

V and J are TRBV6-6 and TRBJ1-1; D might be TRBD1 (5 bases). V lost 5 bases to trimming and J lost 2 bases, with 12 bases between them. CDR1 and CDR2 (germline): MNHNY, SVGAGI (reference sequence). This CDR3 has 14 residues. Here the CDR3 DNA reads TGTGCCAGCAGTCTCTCGACAGCAAACACTGAAGCTTTCTTT. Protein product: CASSLSTANTEAFF.

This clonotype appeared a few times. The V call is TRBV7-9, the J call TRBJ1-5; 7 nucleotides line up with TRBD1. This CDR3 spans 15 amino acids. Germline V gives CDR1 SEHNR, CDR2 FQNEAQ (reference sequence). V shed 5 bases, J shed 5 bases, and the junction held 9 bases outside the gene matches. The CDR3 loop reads CASSPTTGVDQPQHF. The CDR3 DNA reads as TGTGCCAGCAGCCCCACCACAGGGGTTGATCAGCCCCAGCATTTT.

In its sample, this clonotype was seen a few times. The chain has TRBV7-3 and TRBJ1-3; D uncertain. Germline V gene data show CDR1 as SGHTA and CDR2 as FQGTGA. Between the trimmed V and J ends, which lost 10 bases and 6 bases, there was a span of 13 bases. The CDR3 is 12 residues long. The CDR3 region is CATGGVENTIYF. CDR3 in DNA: TGTGCCACCGGCGGGGTAGAAAACACCATATATTTT.

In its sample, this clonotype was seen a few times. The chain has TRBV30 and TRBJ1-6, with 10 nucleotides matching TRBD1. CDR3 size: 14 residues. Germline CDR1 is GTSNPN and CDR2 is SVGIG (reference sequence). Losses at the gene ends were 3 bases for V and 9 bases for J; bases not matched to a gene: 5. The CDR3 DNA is TGTGCCTGGAGGGTGGGACAGGGGTTTTCACCCCTCCACTTT. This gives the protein CAWRVGQGFSPLHF.

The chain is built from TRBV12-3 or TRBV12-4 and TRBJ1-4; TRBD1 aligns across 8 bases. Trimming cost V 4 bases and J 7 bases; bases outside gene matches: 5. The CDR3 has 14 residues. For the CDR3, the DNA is TGTGCCAGCAGTTCAGGGGGCTGGGGTGAAAAACTGTTTTTT. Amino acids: CASSSGGWGEKLFF.

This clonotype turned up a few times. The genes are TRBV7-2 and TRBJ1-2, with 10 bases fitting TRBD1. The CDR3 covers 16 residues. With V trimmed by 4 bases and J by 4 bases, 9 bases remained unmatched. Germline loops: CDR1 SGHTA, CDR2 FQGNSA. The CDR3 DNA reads TGTGCCAGCAGCTCCGCCGGGACAGGGGTAACCTATGGCTACACCTTC. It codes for CASSSAGTGVTYGYTF.

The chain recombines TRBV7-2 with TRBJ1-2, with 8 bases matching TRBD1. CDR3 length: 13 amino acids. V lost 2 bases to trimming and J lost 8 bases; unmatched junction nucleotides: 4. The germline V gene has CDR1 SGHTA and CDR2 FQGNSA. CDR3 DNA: TGTGCCAGCAGCTTATTACAGGGGGTAGGCTACACCTTC. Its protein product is CASSLLQGVGYTF. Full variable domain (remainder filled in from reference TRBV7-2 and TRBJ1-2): GAGVSQSPSNKVTEKGKDVELRCDPISGHTALYWYRQSLGQGLEFLIYFQGNSAPDKSGLPSDRFSAERTGGSVSTLTIQRTQQEDSAVYLCASSLLQGVGYTFGSGTRLTVV.

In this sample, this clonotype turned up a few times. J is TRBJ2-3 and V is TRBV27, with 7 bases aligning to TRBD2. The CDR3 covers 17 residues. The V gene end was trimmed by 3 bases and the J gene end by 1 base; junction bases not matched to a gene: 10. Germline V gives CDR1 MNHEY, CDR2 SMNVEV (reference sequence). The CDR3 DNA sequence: TGTGCCAGCAGTTTGCTCCGCGGACTAGTCGGCACAGATACGCAGTATTTT. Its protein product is CASSLLRGLVGTDTQYF.